Following are 18 T cell receptor beta chains from one sample sequenced in a study of T cells after yellow fever vaccination (dated by TCRdb to about 2019). The treatment or condition label on this specimen signifies: live attenuated yellow fever vaccine strain. The library came from 5' RACE. The sequencer listed for this sample is Illumina NovaSeq 6000. Using fastp trimming at Q25 and MiXCR clonotype assembly, TCRdb reanalyzed the public sequencing data and kept in-frame beta chains. Rows with one shared CDR3 protein collapse into an entry with the most common genes and DNA. This sample has about 220,000 distinct CDR3 sequences in its table, and under 3.5% of those were observed once. The ten most abundant clones make up less than 3.5% of the sample. The sequencing here drew on CD4+ T cells sorted from PBMCs, taken 10 days after the yellow fever booster vaccination. These TCRs come from a man between 18 and 29 years old who received the YFV17D yellow fever vaccine.

The CDR3 loop is CASSPRALAGSTDTQYF. In DNA, the CDR3 is TGTGCCAGCAGCCCCCGCGCACTAGCGGGGAGCACAGATACGCAGTATTTT. The gene calls are TRBV7-3 and TRBJ2-3; the match to TRBD2 covers 10 bases. The CDR3 is 17 residues long. Trimming cost V 5 bases and J 0 bases; bases outside gene matches: 8. Germline CDR1 reads SGHTA; CDR2 reads FQGTGA. Complete variable domain (other parts from reference TRBV7-3 and TRBJ2-3): GAGVSQTPSNKVTEKGKYVELRCDPISGHTALYWYRQSLGQGPEFLIYFQGTGAADDSGLPNDRFFAVRPEGSVSTLKIQRTERGDSAVYLCASSPRALAGSTDTQYFGPGTRLTVL.

This clonotype was detected many times. The chain recombines TRBV12-3 or TRBV12-4 with TRBJ2-1; the D is unclear. Between the trimmed V and J ends, which lost 6 bases and 1 base, there was a span of 13 bases. The CDR3 covers 15 residues. In nucleotides, the CDR3 is TGTGCCAGCAGCCCGGATTTGGGATCCTACAATGAGCAGTTCTTC. The encoded protein is CASSPDLGSYNEQFF.

Only a few counts were recorded for this clonotype. The rearrangement joins TRBV5-1 to TRBJ1-1; unclear D gene. CDR1 and CDR2 from the germline V gene are SGHRS and YFSETQ. The CDR3 is 14 residues long. The germline V and J ends were trimmed by 5 bases and 0 bases, with 11 bases remaining between them. DNA of the CDR3: TGCGCCAGCAGGAAGGAGCCCATGAACACTGAAGCTTTCTTT. Protein sequence: CASRKEPMNTEAFF.

At least ten counts were recorded for this clonotype. This chain connects TRBV18 to TRBJ2-5; the D gene is possibly TRBD1 (6 bases). The CDR3 extends over 13 amino acids. V shed 8 bases and J shed 5 bases, with 15 bases lying between them. Germline CDR1 and CDR2: KGHSH and LQKENI. CDR3 sequence reads: CASSGGQSETQYF. The DNA for the CDR3 is TGTGCCAGCAGTGGAGGACAGAGCGAGACCCAGTACTTC.

The V gene is TRBV5-1, the J gene TRBJ1-1; D is uncertain. V lost 4 bases, J lost 11 bases, and 9 bases lay in between. The CDR3 totals 10 residues. Germline V CDR1 and CDR2: SGHRS, YFSETQ. The CDR3 region has the DNA TGCGCCAGCAGCCACCGCCCGGCTTTCTTT. Translating it yields CASSHRPAFF.

This chain uses TRBV7-3 with TRBJ2-1; D is perhaps TRBD1 (6 bases). Germline CDR1 is SGHTA and CDR2 is FQGTGA. The germline V and J ends were trimmed by 4 bases and 1 base, with 11 bases remaining between them. This CDR3 region has 15 residues. CDR3 DNA: TGTGCCAGCAGCTCGGACAGATATTCCTACAATGAGCAGTTCTTC. It encodes CASSSDRYSYNEQFF. Drawing the rest from reference TRBV7-3 and TRBJ2-1, the complete variable domain is GAGVSQTPSNKVTEKGKYVELRCDPISGHTALYWYRQSLGQGPEFLIYFQGTGAADDSGLPNDRFFAVRPEGSVSTLKIQRTERGDSAVYLCASSSDRYSYNEQFFGPGTRLTVL.

This clonotype was observed at least ten times. This sequence joins TRBV12-3 or TRBV12-4 and TRBJ1-4, with a weak D call TRBD1 (5 bases). Trimming removed 6 bases at V and 7 bases at J, with 12 bases between. This CDR3 region has 13 residues. The CDR3 coding sequence is TGTGCCAGCAGGACGGGAGGGGTTGAAAAACTGTTTTTT. Translating gives CASRTGGVEKLFF.

This chain uses TRBV6-5 with TRBJ1-6; a possible D gene is TRBD1 (6 bases). V lost 8 bases, J lost 7 bases, and 12 bases lay in between. Germline V gives CDR1 MNHEY, CDR2 SVGAGI. The CDR3 sequence is 13 residues long. The CDR3 DNA follows: TGTGCCAGCGCAGGGGTAAGGAATTCACCCCTCCACTTT. Translating gives CASAGVRNSPLHF.

The chain recombines TRBV7-2 with TRBJ2-4; tentatively, D is TRBD2 (5 bases). Germline lookup yields CDR1 SGHTA and CDR2 FQGNSA. This CDR3 has 15 amino acids. V lost 5 bases and J lost 5, with 16 bases in between. CDR3 sequence: CASSPSEGAQNIQYF. The CDR3 bases are TGTGCCAGCAGCCCCTCCGAGGGCGCCCAAAACATTCAGTACTTC.

The genes are TRBV9 and TRBJ2-2; D unclear. This CDR3 is 17 amino acids long. V lost 0 bases to trimming and J lost 0 bases, with 12 bases between them. Per germline, CDR1 SGDLS and CDR2 YYNGEE. The CDR3 sequence: CASSVEITPTNTGELFF. The CDR3 bases are TGTGCCAGCAGCGTAGAAATTACTCCTACGAACACCGGGGAGCTGTTTTTT.

The chain combines TRBV4-3 with TRBJ2-5, with 11 bases that match TRBD2. V was clipped by 9 bases and J by 4 bases; unmatched bases: 19. Germline V gene lookup returns CDR1 LGHNA and CDR2 YSLEER. The CDR3 is made up of 18 amino acids. The CDR3 protein is CARPRNGGLAGGPETQYF. For the CDR3, the DNA is TGCGCCAGACCCCGAAACGGAGGACTAGCGGGTGGACCAGAGACCCAGTACTTC.

This clonotype was detected many times. The chain combines TRBV11-2 with TRBJ2-7, with D possibly being TRBD1 (5 bases). V lost 1 base to trimming and J lost 2 bases, with 12 bases between them. This CDR3 has 15 residues. Germline V lookup: CDR1 SGHAT, CDR2 FQNNGV. The CDR3 region has the DNA TGTGCCAGCAGCTTAGGGACAATTGGGACCTACGAGCAGTACTTC. It codes for CASSLGTIGTYEQYF.

This clonotype was picked up many times. The genes are TRBV7-6 and TRBJ2-7; TRBD1 is a possible D gene (5 bases). The V end lost 5 bases, the J end lost 6 bases, and 11 bases lay between the germline ends. CDR1 and CDR2 (germline): SGHVS, FNYEAQ. There are 12 residues in the CDR3. The CDR3 region is CASSQTDGEQYF. Here the CDR3 DNA reads TGTGCCAGCAGCCAGACAGATGGCGAGCAGTACTTC.

This clonotype was counted many times. The chain is built from TRBV11-2 and TRBJ2-3, with 7 bases lining up with TRBD2. The CDR3 totals 15 residues. The V gene's germline CDR1 is SGHAT and CDR2 FQNNGV. V dropped 4 bases and J dropped 2; count of bases not matched to a gene: 6. The CDR3 nucleotides read TGTGCCAGCAGCTCCCAGCGGGGATCCACAGATACGCAGTATTTT. As protein: CASSSQRGSTDTQYF.

Notes on this clonotype: A clone one base away is much larger, so this may be a read error. The chain couples TRBV3-1 to TRBJ2-1; the D gene is possibly TRBD2 (6 bases). CDR1 and CDR2 (germline): LGHDT, YNNKEL (reference sequence). The CDR3 sequence is 16 residues long. The CDR3 is CASSEDMARGVNEQFF. The DNA of the CDR3 is TGTGCCAGCAGCGAAGATATGGCCCGCGGGGTCAATGAGCAGTTCTTC.

This clonotype has a handful of counts. The chain recombines TRBV12-3 or TRBV12-4 with TRBJ1-2, with 7 bases identical to TRBD1. The CDR3 length is 14 residues. V lost 7 bases, J lost 4 bases, and 9 bases stayed unmatched. The CDR3: CASITARGTYGYTF. Written as DNA, the CDR3 is TGTGCCAGCATCACCGCCAGGGGGACCTATGGCTACACCTTC.

This clonotype was detected ten times or more. This rearrangement joins TRBV29-1 to TRBJ2-1, with 10 nucleotides matching TRBD1. The CDR3 extends over 14 amino acids. Germline values: CDR1 SQVTM, CDR2 ANQGSEA. Trimming cost V 3 bases and J 3 bases; bases outside gene matches: 2. CDR3 protein: CSVERDRGYNEQFF. CDR3 nucleotide sequence: TGCAGCGTTGAGAGGGACAGGGGCTACAATGAGCAGTTCTTC.

The CDR3 loop is CSVDGQGAIGTDTQYF. The CDR3 coding sequence is TGCAGCGTGGATGGACAGGGGGCAATCGGCACAGATACGCAGTATTTT. The V and J genes are TRBV29-1 and TRBJ2-3; 11 bases are shared with TRBD1. Germline lookup yields CDR1 SQVTM and CDR2 ANQGSEA. V was clipped by 6 bases and J by 1 base; unmatched bases: 9. The length of the CDR3 is 16 residues.